A selection of T cell receptor beta chains follows, all from one sample in a study of T cell responses to AZD1222 COVID-19 vaccine. Measured with immunoSEQ multiplex PCR; TCRdb has only the in-frame clones, and not every one. Among nearly 110,000 clones, approximately 90% were seen once, and the ten largest hold 4.8%. The input for sequencing was peripheral blood, taken 28 days after the second AZD1222 dose. The receptors originated from an adult who received the AZD1222 COVID-19 vaccine. The CDR3 runs from the conserved cysteine through the conserved F or W. The D gene is left open where the match is weak. A clone size is listed for some rows: how often the clone was seen (once, few, many), or a class if it is expanded.

>TRBD1|TRBV3-1/TRBV3-2|TRBJ2-3|few
CASSQWQQGSTDTQYF
TGTGCCAGCAGCCAATGGCAACAGGGGAGCACAGATACGCAGTATTTT
>NA|TRBV9|TRBJ1-1|NA
CASSAHSGRTEAFF
TGTGCCAGCAGCGCCCACAGCGGGAGGACTGAAGCTTTCTTT
>TRBD1|TRBV5-5|TRBJ2-7|once
CASSGGQGFYEQYF
TGTGCCAGCAGCGGCGGACAGGGTTTCTACGAGCAGTACTTC
>NA|TRBV9|TRBJ1-3|few
CASSNRAFTRGNTIYF
TGTGCCAGCAGCAACCGGGCCTTTACCCGGGGAAACACCATATATTTT
>NA|TRBV5-1|TRBJ1-2|NA
CASSLMQANYGYTF
TGCGCCAGCAGCTTGATGCAGGCTAACTATGGCTACACCTTC
>NA|TRBV7-9|TRBJ1-4|NA
CASSLTRGSGEKLFF
TGTGCCAGCAGCTTAACACGGGGATCTGGCGAAAAACTGTTTTTT
>NA|TRBV3-1/TRBV3-2|TRBJ1-4|NA
CASSQDMPGENEKLFF
TGTGCCAGCAGCCAAGATATGCCAGGGGAGAATGAAAAACTGTTTTTT
>TRBD1|TRBV7-9|TRBJ2-2|NA
CASSRGTGTGGRSGELFF
TGTGCCAGCAGCCGAGGGACCGGGACAGGGGGACGAAGCGGGGAGCTGTTTTTT
>TRBD2|TRBV6-6|TRBJ2-1|NA
CASRRGLHEQFF
TGTGCCAGCAGGCGGGGACTACATGAGCAGTTCTTC
>NA|TRBV3-1/TRBV3-2|TRBJ2-7|NA
CASSQVLDSSYEQYF
TGTGCCAGCAGCCAAGTCCTGGACAGTTCCTACGAGCAGTACTTC
>TRBD2|TRBV11-3|TRBJ2-5|NA
CASSPSGGAFETQYF
TGTGCCAGCAGCCCTAGCGGGGGGGCCTTCGAGACCCAGTACTTC
>NA|TRBV4-2|TRBJ1-1|NA
CASSQVQGTEAFF
TGTGCCAGCAGCCAAGTTCAGGGAACTGAAGCTTTCTTT
>NA|TRBV2|TRBJ1-3|NA
CASKAGSSGNTIYF
TGTGCCAGCAAGGCAGGAAGCTCTGGAAACACCATATATTTT
>TRBD1|TRBV28|TRBJ2-7|NA
CASTVDRVPSEQYF
TGTGCCAGCACCGTAGACAGGGTCCCCAGCGAGCAGTACTTC
>NA|TRBV18|TRBJ1-4|NA
CASSPPGGYEKLFF
TGTGCCAGCTCACCCCCCGGGGGGTATGAAAAACTGTTTTTT
>NA|TRBV4-1|TRBJ2-7|NA
CASSQEMNRPSYEQYF
TGCGCCAGCAGCCAAGAGATGAACAGGCCCTCCTACGAGCAGTACTTC
>TRBD2|TRBV7-7|TRBJ2-1|NA
CASSLHGGGDNEQFF
TGTGCCAGCAGCTTACACGGGGGAGGGGACAATGAGCAGTTCTTC
>NA|TRBV19|TRBJ2-2|NA
CASSITGPTGELFF
TGTGCCAGTAGTATAACGGGTCCCACCGGGGAGCTGTTTTTT
>NA|TRBV7-2|TRBJ1-4|NA
CASSSDIGELFF
TGTGCCAGCAGCTCGGATATAGGGGAACTGTTTTTT
>TRBD2|TRBV14|TRBJ2-1|NA
CASSQETSGGPYNEQFF
TGTGCCAGCAGCCAAGAAACTAGCGGGGGCCCTTACAATGAGCAGTTCTTC
>NA|TRBV2|TRBJ1-3|NA
CASTTGGVSGNTIYF
TGTGCCAGCACAACCGGAGGGGTCTCTGGAAACACCATATATTTT
>TRBD1|TRBV9|TRBJ1-4|NA
CASSVTGGTNEKLFF
TGTGCCAGCAGCGTGACAGGGGGTACTAATGAAAAACTGTTTTTT
>NA|TRBV6-5|TRBJ2-1|once
CASSSARNEQFF
TGTGCCAGCAGTTCTGCAAGAAATGAGCAGTTCTTC
>NA|TRBV3-1/TRBV3-2|TRBJ1-4|once
CASSQDRSILFF
TGTGCCAGCAGCCAAGACCGGTCTATCCTGTTTTTT
>NA|TRBV3-1/TRBV3-2|TRBJ2-7|NA
CASSQWGSSYEQYF
TGTGCCAGCAGCCAGTGGGGGTCATCCTACGAGCAGTACTTC
>NA|TRBV27|TRBJ1-5|NA
CASSLSGNQPQHF
TGTGCCAGCAGTCTCTCAGGGAATCAGCCCCAGCATTTT
>NA|TRBV2|TRBJ2-3|NA
CASRPGHRTDTQYF
TGTGCCAGCAGACCGGGACACCGCACAGATACGCAGTATTTT
>NA|TRBV9|TRBJ2-1|NA
CASGTGGQYNEQFF
TGTGCCAGCGGCACGGGGGGCCAATACAATGAGCAGTTCTTC
>NA|TRBV6-1|TRBJ1-2|NA
CASSENTAFYGYTF
TGTGCCAGCAGTGAAAACACAGCTTTCTATGGCTACACCTTC
>NA|TRBV5-5|TRBJ2-5|NA
CASSDRRGAETQYF
TGTGCCAGCAGCGACCGCAGGGGGGCAGAGACCCAGTACTTC
>NA|TRBV3-1/TRBV3-2|TRBJ1-1|NA
CASTTEAFF
TGTGCCAGCACAACTGAAGCTTTCTTT
>NA|TRBV9|TRBJ1-2|NA
CASSVYPGEGVGNYGYTF
TGTGCCAGCAGCGTCTACCCCGGGGAGGGGGTCGGTAACTATGGCTACACCTTC
>NA|TRBV4-3|TRBJ1-2|NA
CASSQTGTEVNYGYTF
TGCGCCAGCAGCCAAACCGGGACGGAGGTTAACTATGGCTACACCTTC
>TRBD1|TRBV6-5|TRBJ1-1|NA
CASSYRQGGAFF
TGTGCCAGCAGTTACCGACAGGGCGGTGCTTTCTTT
>NA|TRBV11-2|TRBJ1-2|NA
CASSLGNSNYGYTF
TGTGCCAGCAGCTTAGGAAACAGTAACTATGGCTACACCTTC
>NA|TRBV7-9|TRBJ2-2|NA
CASTPAGIRTGELFF
TGTGCCAGCACCCCCGCGGGTATTCGAACCGGGGAGCTGTTTTTT
>TRBD1|TRBV5-1|TRBJ1-2|few
CASSFITPGQGGGYTF
TGCGCCAGCAGCTTCATAACCCCCGGACAGGGCGGTGGCTACACCTTC
>TRBD1|TRBV4-2|TRBJ2-7|NA
CASSQPDRLVEQYF
TGTGCCAGCAGCCAACCGGACAGGTTGGTCGAGCAGTACTTC
>NA|TRBV4-3|TRBJ1-4|NA
CASSQVRGATNEKLFF
TGCGCCAGCAGCCAAGTAAGGGGTGCAACTAATGAAAAACTGTTTTTT
>NA|TRBV3-1/TRBV3-2|TRBJ1-1|NA
CASSPGLLREAFF
TGTGCCAGCAGCCCCGGATTGCTGAGGGAAGCTTTCTTT
>NA|TRBV5-4|TRBJ1-3|NA
CASSRRASSGNTIYF
TGTGCCAGCAGCCGCAGGGCGAGCTCTGGAAACACCATATATTTT
>NA|TRBV7-3|TRBJ1-1|once
CASSLIALGPNTEAFF
TGTGCCAGCAGCTTAATAGCGCTGGGGCCTAACACTGAAGCTTTCTTT